The clone carrying this TCR beta chain was seen only a few times. The sample belongs to a study of response to subunit inactivated influenza vaccine. TCRdb analysed the RT-PCR reads with MiXCR anew, one entry per CDR3 protein. The profile shows around 600,000 distinct CDR3 sequences, around 11% of them singletons. This same sample was also part of a study on T cells expressing NK-cell markers. That source adds: TCR beta cDNA was made by 5'RACE template switching with UMIs. It was still unclear whether expanded NKG2C+ T cell clones were HCMV specific.

The TCR comes from a man aged 45-65 years who received an inactivated influenza vaccine. The sequences come from PBMCs from blood, collected on the day of vaccination.

The CDR3 DNA reads as TGTGCCAGCAGCTTAGCAACGGGGGGCGGCACCGGGGAGCTGTTTTTT. This gives the protein CASSLATGGGTGELFF. The chain links TRBV7-9 to TRBJ2-2; possibly TRBD2 for D (7 bases). Per the germline V gene, CDR1 is SEHNR and CDR2 is FQNEAQ (reference sequence). The CDR3 runs to 16 residues. V was shortened by 0 bases and J by 4 bases, with 12 bases between the two germline ends. The variable domain in full, completed from reference TRBV7-9 and TRBJ2-2, reads DTGVSQNPRHKITKRGQNVTFRCDPISEHNRLYWYRQTLGQGPEFLTYFQNEAQLEKSRLLSDRFSAERPKGSFSTLEIQRTEQGDSAMYLCASSLATGGGTGELFFGEGSRLTVL.